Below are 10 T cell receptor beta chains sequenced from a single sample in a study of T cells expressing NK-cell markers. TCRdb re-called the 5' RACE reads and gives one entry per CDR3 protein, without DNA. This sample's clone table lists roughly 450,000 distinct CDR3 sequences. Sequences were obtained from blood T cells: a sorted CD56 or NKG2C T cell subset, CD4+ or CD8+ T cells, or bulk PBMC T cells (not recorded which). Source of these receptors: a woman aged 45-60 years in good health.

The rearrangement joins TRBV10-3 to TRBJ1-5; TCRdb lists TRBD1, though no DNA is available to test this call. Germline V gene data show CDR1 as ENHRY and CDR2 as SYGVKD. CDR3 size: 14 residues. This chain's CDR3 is CAIRDPGGNQPQHF.

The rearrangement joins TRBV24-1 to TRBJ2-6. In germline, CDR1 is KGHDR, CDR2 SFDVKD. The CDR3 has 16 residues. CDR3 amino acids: CATSDQRIPGANVLTF.

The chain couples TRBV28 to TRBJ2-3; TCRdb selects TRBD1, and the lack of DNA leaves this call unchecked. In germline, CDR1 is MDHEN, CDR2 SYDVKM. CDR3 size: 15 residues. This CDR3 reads CASSSRDRGTDTQYF.

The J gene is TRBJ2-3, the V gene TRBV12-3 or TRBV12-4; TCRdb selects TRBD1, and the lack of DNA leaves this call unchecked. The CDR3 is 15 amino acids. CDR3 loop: CASSFPQASTDTQYF.

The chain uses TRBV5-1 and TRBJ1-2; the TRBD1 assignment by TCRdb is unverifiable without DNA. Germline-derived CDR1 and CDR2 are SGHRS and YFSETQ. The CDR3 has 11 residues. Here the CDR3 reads CASPPDRGYTF.

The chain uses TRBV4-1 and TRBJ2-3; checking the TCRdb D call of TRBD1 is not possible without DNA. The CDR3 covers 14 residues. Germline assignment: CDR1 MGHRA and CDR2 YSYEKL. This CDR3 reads CASSQPLSRDTQYF.

The CDR3 is CASSKTGAQYF. This chain joins TRBV9 and TRBJ2-3. From germline, CDR1 is SGDLS and CDR2 YYNGEE. The CDR3 length is 11 residues.

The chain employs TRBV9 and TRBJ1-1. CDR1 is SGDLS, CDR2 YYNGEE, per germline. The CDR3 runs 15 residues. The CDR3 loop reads CASSVRPSGNTEAFF.

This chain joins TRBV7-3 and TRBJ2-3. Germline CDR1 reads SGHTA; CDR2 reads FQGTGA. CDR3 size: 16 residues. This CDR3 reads CASSLTISGGTDTQYF. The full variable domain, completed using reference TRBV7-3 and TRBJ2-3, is GAGVSQTPSNKVTEKGKYVELRCDPISGHTALYWYRQSLGQGPEFLIYFQGTGAADDSGLPNDRFFAVRPEGSVSTLKIQRTERGDSAVYLCASSLTISGGTDTQYFGPGTRLTVL.

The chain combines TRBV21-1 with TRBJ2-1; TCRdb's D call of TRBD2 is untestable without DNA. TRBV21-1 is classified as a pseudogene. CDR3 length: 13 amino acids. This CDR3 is CAPSEASANEQFF.